This is a list of T cell receptor beta chains from one sample in a study of blood T cell repertoires in COVID-19. Data came from immunoSEQ multiplex PCR; TCRdb stores just in-frame clones and leaves some out. The sample lists 200,000 to 250,000 clones; more than 70% were seen once. Sequencing used PBMCs or T cells enriched from blood (not recorded which). The receptors originated from a woman in her forties or fifties who had recovered from COVID-19. The CDR3 runs from the conserved cysteine through the conserved F or W. A D gene is named only where the DNA matches it firmly. Rows may omit the clone size; those that give it use once, few, many or a size class.

few,TRBV9,TRBJ2-5,TRBD1,CASSVEGTGWQTQYF,TGTGCCAGCAGCGTAGAGGGGACAGGGTGGCAGACCCAGTACTTC
.,TRBV28,TRBJ1-2,TRBD1,CASRGTARSFSYYGYTF,TGTGCCAGCAGGGGGACAGCCCGAAGCTTTTCCTACTATGGCTACACCTTC
.,TRBV30,TRBJ1-2,.,CASPGGRSRSGYTF,TGTGCCTCCCCAGGAGGCCGATCCCGAAGTGGCTACACCTTC
.,TRBV7-3,TRBJ2-5,TRBD1,CASSVDRGETQYF,TGTGCCAGCAGCGTCGACAGGGGTGAGACCCAGTACTTC
.,TRBV18,TRBJ2-3,TRBD2,CASSPGFGGSTDTQYF,TGTGCCAGCTCACCAGGATTCGGGGGGAGCACAGATACGCAGTATTTT
.,TRBV5-6,TRBJ1-2,TRBD1,CASSLFQGAGGYTF,TGTGCCAGCAGCTTGTTTCAGGGGGCCGGTGGCTACACCTTC
.,TRBV3-1/TRBV3-2,TRBJ1-5,.,CASSQGHGDQPQHF,TGTGCCAGCAGCCAAGGACATGGCGATCAGCCCCAGCATTTT
.,TRBV11-2,TRBJ1-2,.,CASSLNLGDGYTF,TGTGCCAGCAGCTTAAACTTGGGAGACGGCTACACCTTC
.,TRBV5-4,TRBJ2-3,TRBD2,CASSLRLAGALTDTQYF,TGTGCCAGCAGCTTAAGACTAGCGGGGGCCCTCACAGATACGCAGTATTTT
once,TRBV28,TRBJ2-7,TRBD1,CASRTRGSTYEQYF,TGTGCCAGCAGGACCAGGGGGTCCACCTACGAGCAGTACTTC
.,TRBV20-1,TRBJ2-7,TRBD2,CSASGGRVSSEQYF,TGCAGTGCTAGTGGCGGGAGGGTATCAAGCGAGCAGTACTTC